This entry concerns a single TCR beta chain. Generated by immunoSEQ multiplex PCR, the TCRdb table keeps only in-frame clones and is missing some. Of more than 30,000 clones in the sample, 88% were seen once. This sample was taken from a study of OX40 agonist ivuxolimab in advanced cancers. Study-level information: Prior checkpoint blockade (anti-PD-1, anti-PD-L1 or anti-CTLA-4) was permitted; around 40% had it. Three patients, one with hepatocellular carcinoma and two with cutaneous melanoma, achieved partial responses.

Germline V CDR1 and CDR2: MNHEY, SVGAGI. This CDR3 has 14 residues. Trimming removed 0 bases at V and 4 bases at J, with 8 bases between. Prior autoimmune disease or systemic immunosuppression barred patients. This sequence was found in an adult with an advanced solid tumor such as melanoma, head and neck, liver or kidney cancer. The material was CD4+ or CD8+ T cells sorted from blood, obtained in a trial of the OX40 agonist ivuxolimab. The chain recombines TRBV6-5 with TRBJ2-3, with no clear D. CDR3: CASSYSNRADTQYF. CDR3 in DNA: TGTGCCAGCAGTTACTCGAATCGGGCAGATACGCAGTATTTT.